The text below deals with one T cell receptor (beta chain). Antigen specificity is unknown. The sample is drawn from a study of T cell responses to AZD1222 COVID-19 vaccine. Overall study findings and caveats: Donors skewed white British and female; clonal diversity was possibly underestimated.

CDR3 length equals 16 residues. Germline CDR1 reads SGHDT; CDR2 reads YYEEEE. V lost 4 bases and J lost 5, with 22 bases in between. The method was immunoSEQ multiplex PCR; TCRdb's version includes in-frame clones alone and lacks a portion of them. This sample has more than 150,000 clones, with around nine tenths found just once. This specimen consisted of peripheral blood, obtained 28 days after the second AZD1222 dose. This chain connects TRBV5-6 to TRBJ2-7; possible D gene TRBD2, 6 bases. This clonotype was sampled from an adult who received the AZD1222 COVID-19 vaccine. As DNA, the CDR3 is TGTGCCAGCAGCCAGGCCGGGAGCCTCAGGTCCGACGAGCAGTACTTC. Its translation: CASSQAGSLRSDEQYF.